These T cell receptor beta chains were read from a single sample in a study of neoadjuvant nivolumab and ipilimumab in lung cancer. Produced via immunoSEQ multiplex PCR; TCRdb's table is partial and in-frame only. The sample holds 9,100 or so clones; about 72% are singletons and the top ten take about 3.2%. Material: tumor tissue, obtained after neoadjuvant nivolumab, alone or with ipilimumab, at or shortly before surgery. These receptors were collected from an adult with non-small cell lung cancer. Both conserved end residues are trimmed from each CDR3. Each record gives: J gene, V gene, CDR3 protein.

j_call: TRBJ2-7
v_call: TRBV6-1
cdr3_aa: ASRPAGGEIYEQY

j_call: TRBJ2-3
v_call: TRBV11-2
cdr3_aa: ASSRWTDTQY

j_call: TRBJ2-7
v_call: TRBV4-1
cdr3_aa: ASSQERQGALYEQY

j_call: TRBJ1-4
v_call: TRBV18
cdr3_aa: ASSPPEPTNEKLF

j_call: TRBJ1-1
v_call: TRBV15
cdr3_aa: ATSRELNTEAF

j_call: TRBJ2-5
v_call: TRBV5-6
cdr3_aa: ASSLRGLFKETQY

j_call: TRBJ2-4
v_call: TRBV14
cdr3_aa: ASSQGGTTWRLAKNIQY

j_call: TRBJ2-3
v_call: TRBV5-6
cdr3_aa: ASSPGITDTQY

j_call: TRBJ2-7
v_call: TRBV11-1
cdr3_aa: ASSPQGTHEQY

j_call: TRBJ1-2
v_call: TRBV19
cdr3_aa: ASSRFDYGYT

j_call: TRBJ2-2
v_call: TRBV5-1
cdr3_aa: ASSWMKGLAENTGELF

j_call: TRBJ2-1
v_call: TRBV10-3
cdr3_aa: AISEEEVAWGEQF

j_call: TRBJ2-3
v_call: TRBV19
cdr3_aa: ASSTLPGQGADTQY

j_call: TRBJ1-5
v_call: TRBV30
cdr3_aa: AWNNQGGQPQH

j_call: TRBJ2-7
v_call: TRBV19
cdr3_aa: ASSIGQASYEQY

j_call: TRBJ2-7
v_call: TRBV7-2
cdr3_aa: ASSPRPDEQY

j_call: TRBJ2-1
v_call: TRBV30
cdr3_aa: AWRGRLAGVFFGEQF

j_call: TRBJ2-3
v_call: TRBV28
cdr3_aa: ASSSPSGSTTDTQY

j_call: TRBJ2-7
v_call: TRBV6-5
cdr3_aa: ASSYSGWQVYEQY

j_call: TRBJ1-2
v_call: TRBV2
cdr3_aa: ASSEEIMTGIGYT

j_call: TRBJ2-3
v_call: TRBV6-6
cdr3_aa: ASSYDAGARDTQY

j_call: TRBJ2-7
v_call: TRBV5-1
cdr3_aa: ASSLQGPYEQY

j_call: TRBJ2-7
v_call: TRBV7-6
cdr3_aa: ASSLGWGYEQY

j_call: TRBJ1-1
v_call: TRBV11-2
cdr3_aa: ASSPWAGDTEAF

j_call: TRBJ2-3
v_call: TRBV18
cdr3_aa: ASSPYWGDTQY

j_call: TRBJ1-4
v_call: TRBV14
cdr3_aa: ASSQDYNEKLF

j_call: TRBJ2-5
v_call: TRBV11-2
cdr3_aa: ASSSLQGLGETQY

j_call: TRBJ2-3
v_call: TRBV14
cdr3_aa: ASSQPGLASDTQY

j_call: TRBJ2-1
v_call: TRBV19
cdr3_aa: ASSWASGVHNEQF

j_call: TRBJ1-3
v_call: TRBV5-1
cdr3_aa: ASSSGQGVSSGNTIY

j_call: TRBJ2-5
v_call: TRBV5-5
cdr3_aa: ASSFTGVETQY

j_call: TRBJ2-7
v_call: TRBV4-1
cdr3_aa: ASSLRIGSYEQY

j_call: TRBJ1-1
v_call: TRBV5-1
cdr3_aa: ASSSQGADTEAF

j_call: TRBJ1-5
v_call: TRBV6-5
cdr3_aa: ASSLFRYSNQPQH

j_call: TRBJ2-2
v_call: TRBV7-2
cdr3_aa: ASSRDGWLAGDTGELF

j_call: TRBJ2-3
v_call: TRBV7-3
cdr3_aa: ASSPGTSGSTDTQY

j_call: TRBJ2-2
v_call: TRBV9
cdr3_aa: ASSAQLAGRVGELF

j_call: TRBJ2-7
v_call: TRBV7-9
cdr3_aa: ASSFMQGSSYEQY

j_call: TRBJ1-2
v_call: TRBV7-8
cdr3_aa: ASSPSVGRGLL

j_call: TRBJ1-1
v_call: TRBV28
cdr3_aa: ASSYPGTVSTEAF

j_call: TRBJ2-2
v_call: TRBV5-1
cdr3_aa: ASSLVGSGSQPGELF

j_call: TRBJ2-2
v_call: TRBV30
cdr3_aa: AWSVGPYTGELF

j_call: TRBJ1-5
v_call: TRBV19
cdr3_aa: ASSIGGGGNQPQH

j_call: TRBJ2-2
v_call: TRBV19
cdr3_aa: ASSIGGVGTGELF

j_call: TRBJ2-3
v_call: TRBV5-1
cdr3_aa: ASSLEGYSTDTQY